This TCR beta chain originates from a study of beta chain features in type 1 diabetes (dated by TCRdb to the late 2010s). Some background on the complete study: Patients and healthy donors did not differ in mean age, gender distribution, total cell number or subset yield. In the study, TCRB repertoires of sorted circulating CD4+ T cell subsets from recently diagnosed type 1 diabetes patients were compared with those of matched healthy donors. Regulatory and stem cell-like memory subsets were obtained from only 8 patients and roughly 8 healthy donors, while naive and central memory subsets were obtained from all 30 or so donors. A total of roughly 100,000,000 sorted cells were examined across all samples, and the number of cells per subset was strongly correlated with RNA yield. General conclusions and limits of the study: Only small numbers of individuals were included in the HLA sub-analyses, which left unresolved whether HLA type had any influence on TCRB rearrangement. PCR might favor shorter templates, but patient and control samples were amplified and corrected together, so any skew would affect both groups equally. Naive, central memory and regulatory TCRB repertoires appeared more similar among patients than among healthy donors. Because cDNA was sequenced instead of genomic DNA, activated cells with high expression could be over-represented, although the groups did not differ in activation or CD3 levels. Fewer insertions and more nucleotide deletions at VDJ recombination sites were observed in patients with type 1 diabetes, implying thymic rearrangement abnormalities. Type 1 diabetes patients showed a moderate but significant shortening of TCRB CDR3 length in all four CD4+ subsets.

Relative to germline, V is missing 0 bases and J is missing 6 bases, with 6 bases of the junction outside any gene match. The CDR3 spans 15 residues, from the cysteine through the phenylalanine. Left in the record is the CDR3 DNA by itself, 45 bases read in frame from the first base. In the germline V gene (reference sequence), CDR1 corresponds to GTSNPN and CDR2 to SVGIG. Each donor gave one peripheral blood draw, averaging approximately 0.11 L, which was collected into heparinised tubes. Naive, central memory, regulatory and stem cell-like memory CD4+ T cells were sorted on a BD FACSAria II using a panel including CD45RO, CCR7, CD25, CD127, CD95 and CD27. Every sorted population had a purity above 95%. PBMCs were isolated immediately by Lymphoprep density gradient centrifugation and stained directly without culture. To minimize batch effects, samples were stained and sorted in pairs, one healthy donor with one patient per experiment.

To note about this clone: The specificity of this receptor is unknown. Within one base of it there is no much larger clone, and no base qualities were kept.

The entire amount of isolated RNA was reverse transcribed using the High Capacity cDNA Reverse Transcription Kit, so the sequenced TCRB transcripts were expressed ones. Naive, central memory and regulatory T cell samples underwent deep immunoSEQ sequencing, averaging about 3.57 million total reads per sample. Sorted cells were lysed in RLT buffer, and RNA was extracted using DNase-treated RNeasy Micro or Mini kits according to cell number. Each cell subset was processed separately to prevent cross-contamination, with patient and healthy donor samples processed together. TCRB sequences were amplified from cDNA with the immunoSEQ multiplex PCR, producing 87-bp fragments spanning the CDR3 region. Amplicons were sequenced on the Illumina HiSeq platform. For the original study's pipeline: Synthetic template baselines were used to correct PCR bias computationally, reads within Hamming distance 2 were collapsed, and singletons that could not be merged were discarded. By aligning reads against IMGT, V, D and J genes, CDR3 length, and insertions or deletions at six rearrangement sites were assigned. Within each subset, clonotype counts were normalized to sorted cell number, after which true diversity and Gini coefficients were computed with the tcR R package. The overlap coefficient, calculated on TCRB nucleotide sequences, was used to quantify repertoire sharing. Out-of-frame TCRB sequences from naive cells were analyzed to stand in for the pre-selection repertoire. In TCRdb, the immuneACCESS table is reduced to in-frame sequences with V and J assigned. These tables do not hold every clone; where another copy was compared, an unresolved V gene accounts for under half, and the others remain unexplained. V and J calls and clone size are copied from that table; D and trimming were computed from the DNA. The sample table contains more than 250,000 clones; only one count was recorded for approximately 25% of them. Clones ranked in the top ten supply more than 0.009% of the sample.

This sequence originates from a woman in her twenties or thirties with type 1 diabetes. Sequenced input: naive CD4+ T cells from blood. This specimen's cell subset or site label, interpreted: true naive CD4+ T cells. The V gene is TRBV30 and the J gene is TRBJ2-1; the central 9 bases match TRBD2. This receptor has the CDR3 CAWSVAAGGLNEQFF. The DNA is as follows: TGTGCCTGGAGTGTCGCAGCGGGAGGTCTCAATGAGCAGTTCTTC.